Shown below are 21 T cell receptor beta chains from a single sample sequenced in a study of monozygotic twins with cystic fibrosis. Using immunoSEQ multiplex PCR, the repertoire was profiled, and TCRdb retains in-frame clones only, with some absent. This table holds tens of thousands of clones, 95% to 98% found once. The specimen was blood. The source of these receptors is a girl aged 10-17 years with cystic fibrosis.

This sequence joins TRBV5-4 and TRBJ2-7; D call uncertain. CDR1 SGHNT and CDR2 YYREEE come from the germline V gene (reference sequence). V gave up 0 bases and J gave up 2 bases, with 6 bases separating them. This CDR3 is 13 amino acids long. CDR3 in DNA: TGTGCCAGCAGCTTGGAGGCAGCCTACGAGCAGTACTTC. Translated, it gives CASSLEAAYEQYF.

In DNA form, the CDR3 reads TGCAGCGTTCCTGGGACAGGGGTCGAGCAGTACTTC. Protein sequence: CSVPGTGVEQYF. The genes are TRBV29-1 and TRBJ2-5; 10 nucleotides agree with TRBD1. The J call is in doubt because the DNA end fits TRBJ2-7 better. Germline V gives CDR1 SQVTM, CDR2 ANQGSEA. This CDR3 region has 12 residues.

The chain recombines TRBV7-8 with TRBJ2-1, with 12 positions matching TRBD2. V lost 2 bases to trimming and J lost 3 bases; unmatched junction nucleotides: 2. Per germline, CDR1 SGHVS and CDR2 FQNEAQ. This CDR3 is built from 16 residues. DNA of the CDR3: TGTGCCAGCAGCTTACTGACTAGCGGGAGCTACAATGAGCAGTTCTTC. Protein: CASSLLTSGSYNEQFF.

This rearrangement joins TRBV2 to TRBJ2-1; tentatively, D is TRBD1 (5 bases). CDR3 length equals 14 residues. Germline assignment: CDR1 SNHLY and CDR2 FYNNEI. Deletions cut 2 bases from V and 3 bases from J, with 8 bases between. The CDR3 DNA is TGTGCCAGCAGTGAACAGGGTGGCTACAATGAGCAGTTCTTC. Its translation: CASSEQGGYNEQFF.

This clone appeared a single time. The chain combines TRBV6-1 with TRBJ1-3; unclear D gene. Germline V gene data show CDR1 as MNHNS and CDR2 as SASEGT. This CDR3 comprises 14 residues. V lost 6 bases and J 0 bases, leaving 9 bases between the germline ends. In DNA form, the CDR3 reads TGTGCCAGCAGGCCCACTATCTCTGGAAACACCATATATTTT. Encoded protein: CASRPTISGNTIYF.

The CDR3 sequence: CASSFGLAGERETQYF. The CDR3 DNA is TGTGCCAGCAGCTTTGGACTAGCGGGAGAACGGGAGACCCAGTACTTC. The chain has TRBV5-4 and TRBJ2-5; TRBD2 aligns across 13 bases. CDR1 is SGHNT, CDR2 YYREEE, per germline (reference sequence). The CDR3 has 16 residues. With V trimmed by 2 bases and J by 5 bases, 6 bases remained unmatched.

The chain combines TRBV25-1 with TRBJ2-1, with no clear D. CDR3 length: 11 residues. Trimming cost V 8 bases and J 3 bases, with 5 bases left between them. Germline values: CDR1 MGHDK, CDR2 SYGVNS. The CDR3 protein is CASSLYNEQFF. CDR3 nucleotide sequence: TGTGCCAGCTCACTCTACAATGAGCAGTTCTTC.

This chain joins TRBV30 and TRBJ1-4, with D unclear. V lost 1 base, J lost 2 bases, and 5 bases lay in between. The CDR3 totals 13 residues. The V gene's germline CDR1 is GTSNPN and CDR2 SVGIG (reference sequence). CDR3 DNA sequence: TGTGCCTGGAGTGGCAGGACTAATGAAAAACTGTTTTTT. This translates into CAWSGRTNEKLFF.

The chain is built from TRBV7-8 and TRBJ1-5; TRBD1 matches at 7 bases. Trimming removed 1 base from V and 6 bases from J; junction bases left unmatched: 12. The CDR3 runs 17 residues. Germline CDR1 reads SGHVS; CDR2 reads FQNEAQ. The CDR3 sequence: CASSLGVPGGVSQPQHF. The CDR3 DNA sequence: TGTGCCAGCAGCTTAGGGGTCCCAGGGGGGGTTAGTCAGCCCCAGCATTTT. The variable domain in full, completed from reference TRBV7-8 and TRBJ1-5, reads GAGVSQSPRYKVAKRGQDVALRCDPISGHVSLFWYQQALGQGPEFLTYFQNEAQLDKSGLPSDRFFAERPEGSVSTLKIQRTQQEDSAVYLCASSLGVPGGVSQPQHFGDGTRLSIL.

The V gene is TRBV18, the J gene TRBJ1-1; D is perhaps TRBD1 (6 bases). This CDR3 spans 16 amino acids. V gave up 4 bases and J gave up 2 bases, with 17 bases separating them. Germline-derived CDR1 and CDR2 are KGHSH and LQKENI. This CDR3 reads CASSRIGVRGNTEAFF. The CDR3 DNA follows: TGTGCCAGCTCACGCATCGGGGTCAGGGGTAACACTGAAGCTTTCTTT. Looking up the rest from reference TRBV18 and TRBJ1-1 gives the full variable domain: NAGVMQNPRHLVRRRGQEARLRCSPMKGHSHVYWYRQLPEEGLKFMVYLQKENIIDESGMPKERFSAEFPKEGPSILRIQQVVRGDSAAYFCASSRIGVRGNTEAFFGQGTRLTVV.

This chain joins TRBV29-1 and TRBJ2-1; D unresolved. This CDR3 is 13 amino acids long. V gave up 5 bases and J gave up 2 bases, with 10 bases separating them. In germline, CDR1 is SQVTM, CDR2 ANQGSEA. As DNA, the CDR3 is TGCAGCGTTCTAGAAAGTACCTACAATGAGCAGTTCTTC. Translated, it gives CSVLESTYNEQFF.

This rearrangement joins TRBV27 to TRBJ2-1; D is ambiguous. Germline CDR1 reads MNHEY; CDR2 reads SMNVEV (reference sequence). The CDR3 is 14 amino acids. Trimming pared 4 bases from V and 12 bases from J, leaving 19 bases between. CDR3 protein: CASSSPDRPRRQFF. CDR3 DNA: TGTGCCAGCAGTTCGCCGGACCGCCCGCGCCGGCAGTTCTTC.

The chain combines TRBV19 with TRBJ2-7; possibly TRBD1 for D (6 bases). Germline V CDR1 and CDR2: LNHDA, SQIVND (reference sequence). The germline V and J ends were trimmed by 5 bases and 4 bases, with 15 bases remaining between them. This CDR3 has 14 amino acids. The CDR3 spells CASSLRGVGYEQYF. The CDR3 DNA sequence: TGTGCCAGTAGTCTCAGGGGAGTCGGTTACGAGCAGTACTTC.

This clone was recorded once. The chain combines TRBV27 with TRBJ1-2, with TRBD1 identical over 10 bases. This CDR3 is 16 amino acids long. From germline, CDR1 is MNHEY and CDR2 SMNVEV (reference sequence). V lost 4 bases, J lost 4 bases, and 9 bases stayed unmatched. CDR3 amino acids: CASSSPTGGGFYGYTF. The DNA for the CDR3 is TGTGCCAGCAGTTCTCCGACAGGGGGCGGGTTCTATGGCTACACCTTC.

V gene TRBV19 combines with J gene TRBJ1-2; 9 bases agree with TRBD1. The CDR3 length is 14 residues. V was pared by 5 bases and J by 6 bases, with 7 bases of the junction left unmatched. CDR1 is LNHDA and CDR2 is SQIVND in the germline V gene (reference sequence). The CDR3 DNA reads as TGTGCCAGTAGTCCCTTAGGACAGGGGAATGGCTACACCTTC. As protein: CASSPLGQGNGYTF.

The CDR3 coding sequence is TGTGCCAGCGTTGCAGAGAACTATGGCTACACCTTC. This gives the protein CASVAENYGYTF. The genes are TRBV19 and TRBJ1-2, with D unclear. Germline V lookup: CDR1 LNHDA, CDR2 SQIVND (reference sequence). The CDR3 is made up of 12 amino acids. Trimming left V 9 bases short and J 2 bases short, with 10 bases between.

This chain joins TRBV2 and TRBJ2-7; 8 bases fit TRBD1. The trim removed 4 bases at V and 0 bases at J, leaving 5 bases unmatched. CDR3 size: 15 residues. Germline-derived CDR1 and CDR2 are SNHLY and FYNNEI. CDR3 sequence (DNA): TGTGCCAGCAGTGGTGGGGGGACAGGCTCCTACGAGCAGTACTTC. This encodes CASSGGGTGSYEQYF.

The chain joins TRBV9 to TRBJ2-4, with unresolved D. In germline, CDR1 is SGDLS, CDR2 YYNGEE. CDR3 size: 17 residues. V lost 0 bases, J lost 0 bases, and 13 bases lay in between. The CDR3 here is CASSVGYLEIAKNIQYF. DNA of the CDR3: TGTGCCAGCAGCGTAGGGTATTTGGAGATAGCCAAAAACATTCAGTACTTC.

This chain uses TRBV5-1 with TRBJ1-2; TRBD1 is a possible D gene (6 bases). Germline assignment: CDR1 SGHRS and CDR2 YFSETQ. The CDR3 has 14 residues. The germline V and J ends were trimmed by 4 bases and 5 bases, with 15 bases remaining between them. CDR3 region: CASSLLDSAYGYTF. CDR3 nucleotides: TGCGCCAGCAGCCTACTGGACAGCGCTTATGGCTACACCTTC.

This chain joins TRBV5-4 and TRBJ2-7, with D maybe TRBD1 (7 bases). CDR3 length: 15 amino acids. CDR1 and CDR2 from the germline V gene are SGHNT and YYREEE (reference sequence). V was shortened by 4 bases and J by 3 bases, with 17 bases between the two germline ends. The DNA of the CDR3 is TGTGCCAGCAGCCAACATAGTCAGGGGGGCTACGAGCAGTACGTC. It translates to CASSQHSQGGYEQYV.

The chain carries TRBV9 and TRBJ1-3; possible D gene TRBD1, 5 bases. This CDR3 is built from 18 residues. The germline CDR1 and CDR2 sequences are SGDLS and YYNGEE. V was cut by 0 bases and J by 0 bases, with 16 bases left in between. The CDR3 DNA reads as TGTGCCAGCAGCGTAGTGGGGCGGCGGCCAGACTCTGGAAACACCATATATTTT. Its protein product is CASSVVGRRPDSGNTIYF.